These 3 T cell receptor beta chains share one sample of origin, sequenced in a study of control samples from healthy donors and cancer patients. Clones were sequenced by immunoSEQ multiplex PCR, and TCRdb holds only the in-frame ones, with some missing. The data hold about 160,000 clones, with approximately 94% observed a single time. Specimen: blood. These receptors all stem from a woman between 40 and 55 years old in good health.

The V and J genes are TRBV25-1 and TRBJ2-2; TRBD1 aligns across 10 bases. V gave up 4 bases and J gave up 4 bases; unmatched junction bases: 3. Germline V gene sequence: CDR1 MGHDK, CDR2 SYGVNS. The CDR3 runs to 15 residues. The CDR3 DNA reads TGTGCCAGCAGTGCCGGACAGGGGGGCACCGGGGAGCTGTTTTTT. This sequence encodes CASSAGQGGTGELFF.

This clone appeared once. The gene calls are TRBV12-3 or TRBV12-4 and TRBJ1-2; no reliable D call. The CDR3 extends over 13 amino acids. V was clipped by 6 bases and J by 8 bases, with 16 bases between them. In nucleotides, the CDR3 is TGTGCCAGCAGCTCCGGGAAACACGACGGCTACACCTTC. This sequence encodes CASSSGKHDGYTF.

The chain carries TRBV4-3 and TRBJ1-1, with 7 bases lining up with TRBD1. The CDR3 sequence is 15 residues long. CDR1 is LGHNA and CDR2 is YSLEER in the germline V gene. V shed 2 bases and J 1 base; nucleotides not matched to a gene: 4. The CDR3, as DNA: TGCGCCAGCAGCCAAAGACAGGGCTGGAACACTGAAGCTTTCTTT. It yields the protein CASSQRQGWNTEAFF.